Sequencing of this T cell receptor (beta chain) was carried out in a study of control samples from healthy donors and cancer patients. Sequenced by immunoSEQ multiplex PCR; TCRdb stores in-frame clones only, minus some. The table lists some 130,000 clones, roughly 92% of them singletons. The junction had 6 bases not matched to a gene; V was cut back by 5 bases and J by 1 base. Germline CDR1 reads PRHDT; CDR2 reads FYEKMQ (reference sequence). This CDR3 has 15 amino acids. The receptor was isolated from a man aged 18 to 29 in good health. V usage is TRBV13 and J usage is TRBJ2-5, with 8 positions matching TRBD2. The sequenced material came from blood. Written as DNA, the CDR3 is TGTGCCAGCAGCCTAGCCGGGGGGGGCCAAGAGACCCAGTACTTC. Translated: CASSLAGGGQETQYF.